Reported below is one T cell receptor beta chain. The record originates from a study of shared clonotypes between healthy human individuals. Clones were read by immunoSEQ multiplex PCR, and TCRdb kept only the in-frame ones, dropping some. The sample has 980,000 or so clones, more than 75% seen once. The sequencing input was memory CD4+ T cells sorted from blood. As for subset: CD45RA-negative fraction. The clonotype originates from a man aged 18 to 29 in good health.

CDR3 residues: CASSTSLAAGGYTF. As DNA, the CDR3 is TGTGCCAGTAGCACGTCTTTGGCGGCGGGAGGCTACACCTTC. The chain recombines TRBV19 with TRBJ1-2; D remains ambiguous. Trimming pared 6 bases from V and 8 bases from J, leaving 19 bases between. The CDR3 covers 14 residues. CDR1 LNHDA and CDR2 SQIVND come from the germline V gene (reference sequence).